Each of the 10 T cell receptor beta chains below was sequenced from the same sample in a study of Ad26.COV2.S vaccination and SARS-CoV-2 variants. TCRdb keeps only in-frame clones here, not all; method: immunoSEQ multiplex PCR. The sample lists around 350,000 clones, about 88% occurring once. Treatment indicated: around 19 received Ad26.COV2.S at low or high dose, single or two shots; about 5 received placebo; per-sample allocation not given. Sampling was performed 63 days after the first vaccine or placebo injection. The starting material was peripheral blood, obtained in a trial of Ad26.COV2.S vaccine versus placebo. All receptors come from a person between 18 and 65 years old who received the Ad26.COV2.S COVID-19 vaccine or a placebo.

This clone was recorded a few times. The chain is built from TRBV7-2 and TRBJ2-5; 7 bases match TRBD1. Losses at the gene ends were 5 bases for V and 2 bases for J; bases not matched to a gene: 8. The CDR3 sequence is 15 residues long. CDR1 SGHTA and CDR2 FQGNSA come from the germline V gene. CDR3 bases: TGTGCCAGCAGCCTGCAACCGGGACAGCAAGAGACCCAGTACTTC. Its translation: CASSLQPGQQETQYF.

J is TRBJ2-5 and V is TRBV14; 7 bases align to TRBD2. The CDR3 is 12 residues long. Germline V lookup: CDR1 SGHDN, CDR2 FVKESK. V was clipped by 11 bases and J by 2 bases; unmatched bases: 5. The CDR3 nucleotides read TGTGCCTCCGGGAGGTTTCAAGAGACCCAGTACTTC. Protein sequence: CASGRFQETQYF.

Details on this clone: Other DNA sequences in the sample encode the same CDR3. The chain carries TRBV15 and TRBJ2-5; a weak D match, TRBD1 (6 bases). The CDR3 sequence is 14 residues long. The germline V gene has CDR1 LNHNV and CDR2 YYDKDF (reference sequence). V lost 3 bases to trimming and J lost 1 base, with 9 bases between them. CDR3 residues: CATSRDRAQETQYF. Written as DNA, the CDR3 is TGTGCCACCAGCAGGGACAGAGCCCAAGAGACCCAGTACTTC.

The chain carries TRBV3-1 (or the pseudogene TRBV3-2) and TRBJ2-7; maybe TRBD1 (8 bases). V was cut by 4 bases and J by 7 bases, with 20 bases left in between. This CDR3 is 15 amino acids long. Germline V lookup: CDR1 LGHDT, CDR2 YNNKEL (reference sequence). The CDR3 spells CASSPGGGREGEQYF. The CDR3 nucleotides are TGTGCCAGCAGCCCAGGGGGCGGGAGAGAGGGGGAGCAGTACTTC.

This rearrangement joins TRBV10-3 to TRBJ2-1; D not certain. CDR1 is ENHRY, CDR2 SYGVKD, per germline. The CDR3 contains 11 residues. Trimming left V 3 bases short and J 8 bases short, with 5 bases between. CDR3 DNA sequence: TGTGCCATCAGTGACGGTCATGAGCAGTTCTTC. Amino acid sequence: CAISDGHEQFF.

The CDR3, as DNA: TGTGCCAGTAAGGCAGGGGGCCGGTCCACCGGGGAGCTGTTTTTT. Protein sequence: CASKAGGRSTGELFF. The chain employs TRBV19 and TRBJ2-2; 8 bases are a match to TRBD1. CDR3 length equals 15 residues. Unmatched junction bases numbered 8, after V lost 7 bases and J lost 4 bases. Germline CDR1 and CDR2: LNHDA and SQIVND (reference sequence).

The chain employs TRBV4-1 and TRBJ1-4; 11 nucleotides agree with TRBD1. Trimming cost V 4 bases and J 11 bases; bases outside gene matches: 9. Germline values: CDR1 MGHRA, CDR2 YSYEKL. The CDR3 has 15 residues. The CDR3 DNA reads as TGCGCCAGCAGCCCACCGGGACAGGGGGTGGAGAAACTGTTTTTT. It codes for CASSPPGQGVEKLFF.

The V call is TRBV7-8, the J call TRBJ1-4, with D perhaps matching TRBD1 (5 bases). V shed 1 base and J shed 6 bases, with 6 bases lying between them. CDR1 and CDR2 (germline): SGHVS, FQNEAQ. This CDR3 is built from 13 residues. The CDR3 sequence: CASSLGGYEKLFF. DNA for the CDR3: TGTGCCAGCAGCTTAGGGGGGTATGAAAAACTGTTTTTT.

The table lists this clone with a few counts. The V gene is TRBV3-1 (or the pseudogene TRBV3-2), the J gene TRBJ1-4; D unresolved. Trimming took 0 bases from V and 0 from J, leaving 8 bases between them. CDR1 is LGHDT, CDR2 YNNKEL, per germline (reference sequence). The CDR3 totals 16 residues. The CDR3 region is CASSQDWGSTNEKLFF. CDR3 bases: TGTGCCAGCAGCCAAGATTGGGGATCAACTAATGAAAAACTGTTTTTT.

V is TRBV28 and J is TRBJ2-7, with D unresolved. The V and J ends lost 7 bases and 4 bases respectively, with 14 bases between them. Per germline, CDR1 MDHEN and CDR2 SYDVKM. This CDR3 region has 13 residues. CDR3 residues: CASTHNGLYEQYF. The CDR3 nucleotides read TGTGCCAGCACCCATAATGGTCTGTACGAGCAGTACTTC.